Below, 23 T cell receptor beta chains from the same sample are listed, as sequenced in a study of blood T cell repertoires in COVID-19. Some clones are missing from TCRdb's copy, which holds only in-frame ones; the method was immunoSEQ multiplex PCR. The sample has about 200,000 clones; 85% to 90% are singletons. The specimen sequenced was peripheral blood. The receptors originated from a man between 18 and 29 years old with active or convalescent COVID-19.

This chain joins TRBV5-1 and TRBJ1-2; no clear D gene. The CDR3 length is 15 residues. V was clipped by 0 bases and J by 2 bases, with 11 bases between them. The germline V gene has CDR1 SGHRS and CDR2 YFSETQ. This chain's CDR3 is CASSLEPQNNYGYTF. Written as DNA, the CDR3 is TGCGCCAGCAGCTTGGAGCCACAGAACAACTATGGCTACACCTTC.

The chain is built from TRBV3-1 (or the pseudogene TRBV3-2) and TRBJ2-3; 11 bases map to TRBD2. Trimming at V came to 1 base and at J to 1 base, leaving 4 bases not matched to a gene. The CDR3 totals 17 residues. CDR1 LGHDT and CDR2 YNNKEL come from the germline V gene (reference sequence). The CDR3, as DNA: TGTGCCAGCAGCCAAGGTCCACTAGCGGGGGGCACAGATACGCAGTATTTT. Translation gives CASSQGPLAGGTDTQYF.

The gene calls are TRBV29-1 and TRBJ2-7; TRBD2 agrees at 8 bases. The junction had 12 bases not matched to a gene; V was cut back by 6 bases and J by 5 bases. This CDR3 region has 14 residues. CDR1 is SQVTM and CDR2 is ANQGSEA in the germline V gene. CDR3: CSVESGRHGDEQYF. CDR3 DNA: TGCAGCGTGGAAAGCGGGAGACATGGTGACGAGCAGTACTTC.

The CDR3 sequence is CAWRLQWEDEQFF. The CDR3 coding sequence is TGTGCCTGGCGACTGCAGTGGGAGGATGAGCAGTTCTTC. The chain carries TRBV19 and TRBJ2-1; perhaps TRBD2 as D (6 bases). V gave up 11 bases and J gave up 8 bases, with 19 bases separating them. This CDR3 has 13 amino acids. The germline CDR1 and CDR2 sequences are LNHDA and SQIVND (reference sequence).

The V gene is TRBV6-5, the J gene TRBJ2-7; perhaps TRBD2 as D (6 bases). CDR3 length: 14 residues. The germline V and J ends were trimmed by 3 bases and 2 bases, with 11 bases remaining between them. CDR1 is MNHEY and CDR2 is SVGAGI in the germline V gene. CDR3 in amino acids: CASSYGGSAYEQYF. DNA of the CDR3: TGTGCCAGCAGTTATGGGGGGAGCGCCTACGAGCAGTACTTC.

J is TRBJ1-3 and V is TRBV18; D ambiguous. Germline V gene lookup returns CDR1 KGHSH and CDR2 LQKENI. The CDR3 contains 14 residues. Trimming took 3 bases from V and 1 from J, leaving 7 bases between them. The CDR3 coding sequence is TGTGCCAGCTCACCCGAGAGTTCTGGAAACACCATATATTTT. This encodes CASSPESSGNTIYF.

The rearrangement joins TRBV24-1 to TRBJ1-1; TRBD1 agrees at 8 bases. The V segment lost 8 bases and the J segment 6 bases; nucleotides outside the gene matches: 25. This CDR3 is built from 19 residues. Per germline, CDR1 KGHDR and CDR2 SFDVKD. This chain's CDR3 is CATTPRRPRTGTERAEAFF. The CDR3 DNA is TGTGCCACCACACCTCGTAGGCCCCGGACAGGGACTGAAAGGGCTGAAGCTTTCTTT.

The rearrangement links TRBV28 to TRBJ1-1; maybe TRBD1 (5 bases). V lost 6 bases to trimming and J lost 1 base, with 6 bases between them. CDR1 is MDHEN, CDR2 SYDVKM, per germline. CDR3 length: 12 residues. The CDR3 protein is CASSTGNTEAFF. CDR3 in DNA: TGTGCCAGCAGCACAGGGAACACTGAAGCTTTCTTT.

This clone was counted a single time. The chain joins TRBV19 to TRBJ2-1; weak D call: TRBD1 (5 bases). V lost 4 bases and J 9 bases, leaving 13 bases between the germline ends. The germline V gene has CDR1 LNHDA and CDR2 SQIVND (reference sequence). The CDR3 is 13 residues long. The CDR3 DNA reads as TGTGCCAGTAGTAGGGGCCAACTTACTGAGCAGTTCTTC. This translates into CASSRGQLTEQFF.

V gene TRBV10-2 combines with J gene TRBJ2-7; 7 nucleotides align to TRBD2. The CDR3 has 12 residues. Trimming cost V 7 bases and J 8 bases; bases outside gene matches: 8. Germline V CDR1 and CDR2: WSHSY, SAAADI. CDR3 sequence: CASTGEGSKQYF. The DNA of the CDR3 is TGCGCCAGCACCGGGGAGGGATCCAAGCAGTACTTC.

The chain has TRBV16 and TRBJ2-7, with D possibly matching TRBD2 (6 bases). Trimming cost V 4 bases and J 1 base, with 14 bases left between them. Germline CDR1 reads KGHSY; CDR2 reads FQNENV. The CDR3 extends over 15 amino acids. CDR3 in DNA: TGTGCCAGCAGCCCGACCCCGGGACTTTCCTACGAGCAGTACTTC. This sequence encodes CASSPTPGLSYEQYF.

CDR3 loop: CASSSQGHQPQHF. The CDR3 DNA follows: TGTGCCAGCAGCTCACAGGGGCATCAGCCCCAGCATTTT. The chain couples TRBV2 to TRBJ1-5; TRBD1 agrees at 7 bases. V shed 6 bases, J shed 5 bases, and the junction held 4 bases outside the gene matches. The CDR3 has 13 residues. The germline V gene encodes CDR1 SNHLY and CDR2 FYNNEI.

This clone was seen once. This chain joins TRBV9 and TRBJ2-5; D possibly corresponds to TRBD2 (6 bases). This CDR3 has 15 residues. CDR1 and CDR2 from the germline V gene are SGDLS and YYNGEE. Trimming took off 0 bases at V and 0 bases at J, with 9 bases between the two ends. The CDR3 spells CASSVGPGDQETQYF. CDR3 in DNA: TGTGCCAGCAGCGTAGGTCCGGGAGACCAAGAGACCCAGTACTTC.

V gene TRBV25-1 combines with J gene TRBJ2-1; 10 bases are shared with TRBD2. The CDR3 covers 16 residues. CDR1 is MGHDK, CDR2 SYGVNS, per germline. J was trimmed by 7 bases and V by 3 bases; bases with no gene match: 9. CDR3 DNA sequence: TGTGCCAGCAGTGACTTACAACTAGCGGGATGGAATGAGCAGTTCTTC. Translated, it gives CASSDLQLAGWNEQFF.

J is TRBJ2-4 and V is TRBV7-9; D gene ambiguous. The CDR3 has 10 amino acids. Trimming took off 10 bases at V and 4 bases at J, with 5 bases between the two ends. The germline gives CDR1 SEHNR, CDR2 FQNEAQ (reference sequence). The CDR3, as DNA: TGTGCCACCGAGAAAAACATTCAGTACTTC. It yields the protein CATEKNIQYF. Together with reference TRBV7-9 and TRBJ2-4, the CDR3 gives the full variable domain: DTGVSQNPRHKITKRGQNVTFRCDPISEHNRLYWYRQTLGQGPEFLTYFQNEAQLEKSRLLSDRFSAERPKGSFSTLEIQRTEQGDSAMYLCATEKNIQYFGAGTRLSVL.

V usage is TRBV6-2 or TRBV6-3 and J usage is TRBJ2-2, with D uncertain. V lost 0 bases, J lost 5 bases, and 10 bases lay in between. The CDR3 has 15 amino acids. The germline V gene encodes CDR1 MNHEY and CDR2 SVGEGT. As DNA, the CDR3 is TGTGCCAGCAGTTACTCGAAGCTGATAACCGGGGAGCTGTTTTTT. This translates into CASSYSKLITGELFF.

The chain's CDR3 is CSWGQAQTQYF. CDR3 DNA: TGCAGCTGGGGACAGGCCCAGACCCAGTACTTC. The chain employs TRBV29-1 and TRBJ2-5, with TRBD1 identical over 8 bases. V was pared by 8 bases and J by 6 bases, with 5 bases of the junction left unmatched. This CDR3 has 11 residues. The germline gives CDR1 SQVTM, CDR2 ANQGSEA.

V is TRBV29-1 and J is TRBJ1-1, with a tentative D call TRBD1 (5 bases). CDR3 length: 12 amino acids. V shed 5 bases and J shed 3 bases, with 10 bases lying between them. Germline V gives CDR1 SQVTM, CDR2 ANQGSEA. CDR3 in amino acids: CSVNDRHTEAFF. The CDR3 nucleotides are TGCAGCGTTAACGACAGACACACTGAAGCTTTCTTT.

The chain recombines TRBV9 with TRBJ1-2; tentative D call: TRBD1 (5 bases). CDR1 is SGDLS, CDR2 YYNGEE, per germline. The CDR3 totals 16 residues. Trimming took off 0 bases at V and 1 base at J, with 13 bases between the two ends. The CDR3 DNA is TGTGCCAGCAGCGTAGATAGAGCAGGGATTAACTATGGCTACACCTTC. It encodes CASSVDRAGINYGYTF.

This clone was detected a few times. At the DNA level, this CDR3 is encoded by other sequences in the same sample as well. The V and J genes are TRBV7-2 and TRBJ1-5; D is perhaps TRBD1 (6 bases). The germline gives CDR1 SGHTA, CDR2 FQGNSA. This CDR3 comprises 15 residues. The V and J ends lost 1 base and 5 bases respectively, with 12 bases between them. CDR3 residues: CASSLGRGTYQPQHF. Written as DNA, the CDR3 is TGTGCCAGCAGCTTAGGCAGGGGCACTTATCAGCCCCAGCATTTT. The full variable domain, completed using reference TRBV7-2 and TRBJ1-5, is GAGVSQSPSNKVTEKGKDVELRCDPISGHTALYWYRQSLGQGLEFLIYFQGNSAPDKSGLPSDRFSAERTGGSVSTLTIQRTQQEDSAVYLCASSLGRGTYQPQHFGDGTRLSIL.

The J gene is TRBJ1-3, the V gene TRBV3-1 (or the pseudogene TRBV3-2); D not resolved. The germline gives CDR1 LGHDT, CDR2 YNNKEL (reference sequence). The CDR3 has 15 residues. V lost 4 bases, J lost 1 base, and 11 bases lay in between. The CDR3 nucleotides are TGTGCCAGCAGCCCTATCAGCGGGTCTGGAAACACCATATATTTT. This translates into CASSPISGSGNTIYF.

The chain employs TRBV19 and TRBJ1-3; 8 bases match TRBD1. After removal of 3 bases from V and 4 bases from J, the junction contained 5 bases not matched to a gene. The CDR3 loop spans 15 amino acids. Germline V gene data show CDR1 as LNHDA and CDR2 as SQIVND (reference sequence). Written as DNA, the CDR3 is TGTGCCAGTAGTATCCTGACAGGGGCAGGAAACACCATATATTTT. The encoded protein is CASSILTGAGNTIYF.

The rearrangement joins TRBV7-8 to TRBJ2-3, with 11 bases fitting TRBD2. V was pared by 5 bases and J by 5 bases, with 24 bases of the junction left unmatched. Germline lookup yields CDR1 SGHVS and CDR2 FQNEAQ. The CDR3 length is 21 residues. CDR3 protein: CASSQPRYSPIPSGRLDTQYF. DNA for the CDR3: TGTGCCAGCAGCCAACCCCGATATTCGCCGATCCCTAGCGGGAGGTTAGATACGCAGTATTTT.